The subject of this entry is one T cell receptor beta chain. This specimen belongs to a study of blood T cell repertoires in COVID-19. Looking at the study overall: COVID-19 samples collected from the United States, Italy and Spain covered acute and convalescent phases. PBMCs, B-cell-depleted T cells, or T cells provided the cDNA or gDNA that made up the material.

Original processing notes: Scientists estimated how many nucleated cells there were by amplifying reference gene primers. TCRdb's copy holds only in-frame clones and misses some; the assay was immunoSEQ multiplex PCR. That table gives V, J and clone size, and the DNA gave D and trimming. The data hold some 5,900 clones, with approximately 90% observed a single time. The CDR3 has 17 amino acids. The V gene lost 0 bases and the J gene lost 1 base, with 12 bases spanning the gap. The germline CDR1 and CDR2 sequences are MNHEY and SMNVEV (reference sequence). The receptor was derived from a human donor in a cohort sampled during active COVID-19. The chain couples TRBV27 to TRBJ2-2; D might be TRBD2 (5 bases). What was sequenced was peripheral blood. CDR3 DNA: TGTGCCAGCAGTTTATCGATCCGGGAAATGAACACCGGGGAGCTGTTTTTT. This gives the protein CASSLSIREMNTGELFF.